This record covers a single T cell receptor (beta chain). Its antigen is unidentified. This sample was included in a study of cytomegalovirus exposure and HLA in healthy donors. Donors were ostensibly healthy at sampling, although undocumented immune exposures were probable. CDR1 is MNHNY, CDR2 SVGAGI, per germline (reference sequence). The CDR3 loop spans 13 amino acids. The PCR contained 60 Vbeta and 13 Jbeta primers. The table came from immunoSEQ multiplex PCR; TCRdb's copy has only in-frame clones and leaves some out. The sample has some 170,000 clones, 71% seen once. General study points: Later analysis associated a missense DCLRE1C variant with TCR beta V- and J-gene trimming. Cytomegalovirus-associated TCR beta chains were listed, numbering roughly 150.

This receptor was identified in a woman aged 25 to 39 in good health and CMV-seronegative. Sequenced material: PBMCs. The J gene is TRBJ2-5, the V gene TRBV6-6, with no clear D. Matching the DNA end better, TRBJ2-7 makes the J call doubtful. CDR3 sequence: CASSYSSTYEQYF. In DNA, the CDR3 is TGTGCCAGCAGTTACTCGAGTACCTACGAGCAGTACTTC.